This T cell receptor (beta chain) was documented in a study of identifying expanded T cells in peripheral blood. Regarding the study as a whole: Across healthy donors, higher total template counts meant significantly greater roughly two-week count variance.

Remarks on this clone: Its antigen is unidentified.

There are 15 residues in the CDR3. V lost 5 bases to trimming and J lost 2 bases, with 16 bases between them. Germline CDR1 and CDR2: SGHVS and FQNEAQ. TCRdb's table, derived via immunoSEQ multiplex PCR, lists solely in-frame clones and lacks some. This table has around 78,000 clones, 84% appearing once. This receptor was taken from a person aged 18 to 75 in good health. Sequencing used blood. The chain links TRBV7-8 to TRBJ2-7; a possible D gene is TRBD2 (6 bases). CDR3 residues: CASSREVSGPYEQYF. The CDR3 bases are TGTGCCAGCAGCAGGGAGGTTAGCGGCCCCTACGAGCAGTACTTC.